This T cell receptor (beta chain) was profiled in a study of T cells after posttransplantation cyclophosphamide. The related graft donor's blood sample was taken on the day of bone marrow donation. Repertoires were generated with immunoSEQ multiplex PCR, while TCRdb's copy carries only in-frame clones and drops some. The sample contains 35,000 to 55,000 clones, none of them singletons. Details on this clone: The antigen is undetermined.

Notes on the study in general: TRB clonality was highly associated with recipient CMV seropositivity and reactivation. Donor-recipient repertoire similarity was low at 1-2 months, rising over year one.

Sequencing used PBMCs. The TCR sequence derives from a man aged 40-55 years in good health, CMV-negative, and a related stem cell transplant donor.

Written as DNA, the CDR3 is TGTGCCAGCAGTGCTGGGGGCCCTGGTAAAGTGGAGACCCAGTACTTC. This codes for CASSAGGPGKVETQYF. The chain carries TRBV6-1 and TRBJ2-5; D is possibly TRBD1 (6 bases). Per germline, CDR1 MNHNS and CDR2 SASEGT. Trimming stripped 4 bases from V and 5 bases from J, with 20 bases between. The CDR3 is 16 residues long.